This T cell receptor beta chain was sequenced during a study of tumor-infiltrating lymphocytes in primary liver carcinoma. Study summary: Stage T1-T3 N0M0 tumors spanned roughly 4.2 to 10 cm. Study-wide points: Tumor specimens were characterized by a significantly higher top-250-clone fraction than blood (p = 0.039).

Starting material of 500 to 600 ng total RNA yielded TCR beta cDNA via a constant-region primer. Researchers made the TCR beta libraries by running three nested multiplex PCR rounds with slightly modified ARM-PCR. Rounds one and two of PCR, each of about 10 cycles, were primed with TRBV1-TRBV30 forward primers and a C-beta reverse primer. Via MiXCR, TCRdb re-called the multiplex PCR reads, giving one row per CDR3 protein. Of over 75,000 distinct CDR3 sequences listed, 65% to 70% are singletons. The V gene's germline CDR1 is SGHAT and CDR2 FQNNGV. The CDR3 has 17 amino acids. Co-extraction yielded RNA and DNA from 20-30 mg of unsorted bulk tissue. Surgeons treated the primary liver carcinoma of the patients by surgical resection. With chronic HBV infection, the patients were also treatment-naive. Notes on this clonotype: Its target is unknown. At one end the junction does not follow the germline gene, possibly because of a read error.

V and J are TRBV11-2 and TRBJ2-2; possibly TRBD1 or TRBD2 for D (5 bases each). Material for sequencing was tumor-adjacent normal liver tissue. The TCR comes from a middle-aged man with primary liver carcinoma and hepatitis B virus infection. CDR3 in amino acids: CASSLVRRYPGTGELFF. Written as DNA, the CDR3 is TGTGCCAGCAGCTTAGTTCGGAGGTACCCAGGGACCGGGGAGCTCTTTTTC.